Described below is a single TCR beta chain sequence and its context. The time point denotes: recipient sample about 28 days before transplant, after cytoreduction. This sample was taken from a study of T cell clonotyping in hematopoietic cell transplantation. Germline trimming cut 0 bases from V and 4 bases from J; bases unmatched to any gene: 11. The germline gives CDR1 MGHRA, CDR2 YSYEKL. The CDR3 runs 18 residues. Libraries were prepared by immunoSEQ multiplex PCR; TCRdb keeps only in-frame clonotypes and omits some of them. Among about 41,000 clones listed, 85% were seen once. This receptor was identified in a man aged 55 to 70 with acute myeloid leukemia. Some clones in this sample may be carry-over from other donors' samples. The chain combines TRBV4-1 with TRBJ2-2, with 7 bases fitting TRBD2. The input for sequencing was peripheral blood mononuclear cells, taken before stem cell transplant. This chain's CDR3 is CASSQDLGGVRSTGELFF. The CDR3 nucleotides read TGCGCCAGCAGCCAAGATCTTGGGGGGGTGAGGAGCACCGGGGAGCTGTTTTTT.